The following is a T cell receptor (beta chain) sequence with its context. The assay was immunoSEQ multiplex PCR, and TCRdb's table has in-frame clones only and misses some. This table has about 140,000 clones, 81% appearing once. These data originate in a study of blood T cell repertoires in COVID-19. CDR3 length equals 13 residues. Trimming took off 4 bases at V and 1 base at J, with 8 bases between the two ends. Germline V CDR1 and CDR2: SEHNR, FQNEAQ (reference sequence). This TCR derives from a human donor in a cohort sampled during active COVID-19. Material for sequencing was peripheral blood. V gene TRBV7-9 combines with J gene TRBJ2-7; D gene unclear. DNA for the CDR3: TGTGCCAGCAGCTCCTTCCGGTCCTACGAGCAGTACTTC. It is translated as CASSSFRSYEQYF.